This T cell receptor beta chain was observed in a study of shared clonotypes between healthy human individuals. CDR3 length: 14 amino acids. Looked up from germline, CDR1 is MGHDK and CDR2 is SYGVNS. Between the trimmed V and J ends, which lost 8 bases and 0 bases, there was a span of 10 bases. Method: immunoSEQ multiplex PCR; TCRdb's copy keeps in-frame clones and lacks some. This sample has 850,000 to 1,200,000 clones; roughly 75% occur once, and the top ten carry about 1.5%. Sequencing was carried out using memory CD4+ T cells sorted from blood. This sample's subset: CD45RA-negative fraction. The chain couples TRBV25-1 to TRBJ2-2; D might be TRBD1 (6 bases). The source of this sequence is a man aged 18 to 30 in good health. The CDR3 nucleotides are TGTGCCAGCGGGGGCCCGGCGAACACCGGGGAGCTGTTTTTT. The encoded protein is CASGGPANTGELFF. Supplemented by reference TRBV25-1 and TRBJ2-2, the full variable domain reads EADIYQTPRYLVIGTGKKITLECSQTMGHDKMYWYQQDPGMELHLIHYSYGVNSTEKGDLSSESTVSRIRTEHFPLTLESARPSHTSQYLCASGGPANTGELFFGEGSRLTVL.